This TCR beta chain is drawn from a study of shared clonotypes between healthy human individuals. TCRdb's copy holds only in-frame clones and misses some; the assay was immunoSEQ multiplex PCR. Of some 1 million clones in the sample, about 80% were seen once. The CDR3 spans 19 residues. Sequencing was carried out using memory CD4+ T cells sorted from blood. Subset meaning: CD45RA-negative fraction. V is TRBV21-1 and J is TRBJ1-5. TRBV21-1 constitutes a pseudogene. This TCR was sampled from a man aged 18 to 29 in good health. CDR3 sequence (DNA): TGTGCCAGCAGCAAAGCAGAAGTGAGGGTGAGGGTTTGCAATCAGCCCCAGCATTTT. It is translated as CASSKAEVRVRVCNQPQHF.